A selection of T cell receptor beta chains follows, all from one sample in a study of blood T cell repertoires in COVID-19. Some clones are missing from TCRdb's copy, which holds only in-frame ones; the method was immunoSEQ multiplex PCR. The sample records a few hundred thousand clones, approximately 86% being singletons. The sequencing sample was made of peripheral blood. The receptors come from a man aged 18 to 30 with active or convalescent COVID-19. Each CDR3 is given without its conserved first and last residue. Each record gives: V gene, clone size, CDR3 protein. Where a row states a size, it is once, few, many or the class of an expanded clone; other rows omit it.

v_call: TRBV6-5; clone_size: once; cdr3_aa: ASTQQGVIPQH
v_call: TRBV5-4; clone_size: .; cdr3_aa: ASSLVLPSGTYEQY
v_call: TRBV5-1; clone_size: .; cdr3_aa: ASSPGTGQAGELF
v_call: TRBV24-1; clone_size: .; cdr3_aa: ATSEGGLAGEALSTDTQY
v_call: TRBV19; clone_size: .; cdr3_aa: ASSITRSRSSYNEQF
v_call: TRBV28; clone_size: .; cdr3_aa: ASSLGTGFTDTQY
v_call: TRBV11-2; clone_size: .; cdr3_aa: ASSSRLANEQF
v_call: TRBV7-2; clone_size: .; cdr3_aa: ASSPQILQTTSYEQY
v_call: TRBV11-2; clone_size: .; cdr3_aa: ASSLEAGPYEQY
v_call: TRBV19; clone_size: .; cdr3_aa: ASRISPPGQYYGYT
v_call: TRBV11-2; clone_size: .; cdr3_aa: ASSHSAAGGYEQY
v_call: TRBV5-1; clone_size: .; cdr3_aa: ASSADRGQVTGELF
v_call: TRBV7-6; clone_size: .; cdr3_aa: ASSKTGGINEQY
v_call: TRBV4-2; clone_size: .; cdr3_aa: ASSQEVLINEQF
v_call: TRBV15; clone_size: .; cdr3_aa: ATSSYLTGALH
v_call: TRBV2; clone_size: .; cdr3_aa: ASSAKRQETQY
v_call: TRBV16; clone_size: .; cdr3_aa: ASSQSDYNYGYT
v_call: TRBV12-3/TRBV12-4; clone_size: .; cdr3_aa: ASSLSGVRSYT
v_call: TRBV6-2/TRBV6-3; clone_size: .; cdr3_aa: ASSSSGGGINYGYT
v_call: TRBV5-4; clone_size: .; cdr3_aa: ASSRGTSGSYEQY
v_call: TRBV11-2; clone_size: .; cdr3_aa: ASSTFGHGRTDTQY
v_call: TRBV5-1; clone_size: .; cdr3_aa: ASSAGGPGNTIY
v_call: TRBV27; clone_size: .; cdr3_aa: ASSPVVGGKNIQY
v_call: TRBV15; clone_size: .; cdr3_aa: ATSRARFTSTNEKLF
v_call: TRBV2; clone_size: .; cdr3_aa: ASLPGTGEEKLF
v_call: TRBV19; clone_size: .; cdr3_aa: ASSLGLAGTDEQF
v_call: TRBV6-5; clone_size: .; cdr3_aa: ASSFQSTDTQY
v_call: TRBV7-2; clone_size: once; cdr3_aa: ASSYSGAKETQY
v_call: TRBV5-1; clone_size: .; cdr3_aa: ASSPDRGGGTDTQY
v_call: TRBV5-6; clone_size: .; cdr3_aa: ASTPRESTEAF
v_call: TRBV19; clone_size: few; cdr3_aa: ASSIERTAEQY
v_call: TRBV3-1/TRBV3-2; clone_size: .; cdr3_aa: ASSHPGLAGGYNEQF
v_call: TRBV24-1; clone_size: .; cdr3_aa: ATSDPGTSGNEQF
v_call: TRBV28; clone_size: few; cdr3_aa: ASSQGRTEAF
v_call: TRBV21-1; clone_size: .; cdr3_aa: ASSKGAGGGRANEKLF
v_call: TRBV24-1; clone_size: .; cdr3_aa: ATSDRDRVTDTQY
v_call: TRBV24-1; clone_size: .; cdr3_aa: ATSDSRRGTDTQY
v_call: TRBV7-9; clone_size: .; cdr3_aa: ASLDPIAGATDTQY
v_call: TRBV14; clone_size: .; cdr3_aa: ASSHGQGVFSNEQF
v_call: TRBV11-3; clone_size: once; cdr3_aa: ASSFSAVNPQY
v_call: TRBV5-1; clone_size: .; cdr3_aa: ASSLSATNEKLF
v_call: TRBV6-5; clone_size: once; cdr3_aa: ASSPRTASYGYT
v_call: TRBV19; clone_size: .; cdr3_aa: ASSIGQGYEAF
v_call: TRBV29-1; clone_size: .; cdr3_aa: SLDRGPYNEQF
v_call: TRBV3-1/TRBV3-2; clone_size: .; cdr3_aa: ASSWAQGNEQY